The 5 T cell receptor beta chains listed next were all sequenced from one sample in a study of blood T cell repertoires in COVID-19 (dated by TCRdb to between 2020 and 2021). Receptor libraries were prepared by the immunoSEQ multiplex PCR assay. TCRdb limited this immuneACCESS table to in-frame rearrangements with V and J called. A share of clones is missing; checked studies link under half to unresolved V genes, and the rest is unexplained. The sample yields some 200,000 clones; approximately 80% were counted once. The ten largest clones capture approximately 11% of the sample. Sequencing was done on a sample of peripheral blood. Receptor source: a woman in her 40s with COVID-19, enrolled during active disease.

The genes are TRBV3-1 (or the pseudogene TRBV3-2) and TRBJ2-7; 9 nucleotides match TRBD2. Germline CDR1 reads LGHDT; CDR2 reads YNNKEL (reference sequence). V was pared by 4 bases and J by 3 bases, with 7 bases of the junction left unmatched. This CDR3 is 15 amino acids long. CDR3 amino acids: CASSPTGTSFYEQYF. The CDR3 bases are TGTGCCAGCAGCCCCACCGGGACTAGCTTCTACGAGCAGTACTTC.

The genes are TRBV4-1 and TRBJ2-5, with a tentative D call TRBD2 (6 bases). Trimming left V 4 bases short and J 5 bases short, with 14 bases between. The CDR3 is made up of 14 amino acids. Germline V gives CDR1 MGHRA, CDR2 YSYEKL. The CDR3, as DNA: TGCGCCAGCAGCCCACGCGGGACGACCGAGACCCAGTACTTC. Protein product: CASSPRGTTETQYF.

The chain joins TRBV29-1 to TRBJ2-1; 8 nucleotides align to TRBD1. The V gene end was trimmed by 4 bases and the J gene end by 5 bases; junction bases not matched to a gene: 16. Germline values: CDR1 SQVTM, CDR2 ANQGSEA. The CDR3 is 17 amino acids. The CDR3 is CSVARPGGFGINNEQFF. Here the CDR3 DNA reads TGCAGCGTTGCCCGACCAGGGGGCTTTGGGATAAACAATGAGCAGTTCTTC.

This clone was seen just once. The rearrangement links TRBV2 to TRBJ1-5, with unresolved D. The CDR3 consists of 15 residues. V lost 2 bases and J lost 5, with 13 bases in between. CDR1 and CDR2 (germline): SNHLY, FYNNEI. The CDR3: CASSEWRGPDQPQHF. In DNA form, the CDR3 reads TGTGCCAGCAGTGAATGGCGGGGTCCCGATCAGCCCCAGCATTTT.

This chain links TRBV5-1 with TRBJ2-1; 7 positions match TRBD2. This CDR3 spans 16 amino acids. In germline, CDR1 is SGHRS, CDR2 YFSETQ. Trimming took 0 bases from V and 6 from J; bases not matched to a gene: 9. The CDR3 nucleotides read TGCGCCAGCAGCTTGGCCTCCGGGACTAATATCAATGAGCAGTTCTTC. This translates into CASSLASGTNINEQFF.